This T cell receptor (beta chain) is drawn from a study of PD-L1 blockade in urothelial cancer (dated by TCRdb to about 2017). About the study as a whole: Every patient began therapy at some point between 2013 and 2015 and was given atezolizumab 1,200 mg intravenously every 3 weeks. An ECOG performance status of 0 or 1 was recorded for the patients, and 0 to 3 prior chemotherapy regimens had been received by the patients. Blood samples were analyzed at 3 weeks after treatment start (second dose) and at 6 weeks after treatment start. The study was an exploratory multi-omic analysis of somatic, immune and clinical correlates of response to PD-L1 blockade with atezolizumab in urothelial cancer. About 85% of the roughly 29 patients were males with bladder-origin urothelial cancer, and about 60% of the 29 reported a prior smoking history. Pretreatment tumor samples and matched peripheral blood, collected serially before and after atezolizumab treatment, underwent TCR sequencing. Durable clinical benefit meant progression-free survival longer than 6 months, and TCR features were also tested against progression-free and overall survival. Whole exome sequencing and RNA sequencing of pretreatment tumors were performed alongside TCR sequencing in the same patients. Durable clinical benefit was achieved by nine patients and was not achieved by 20 patients. Blood samples yielded a median of roughly 140,000 T cells and 65,000 to 95,000 unique TCRs, with median clonality 0.080. Twenty-nine patients had pretreatment blood TCR-seq, some 25 had at least one posttreatment blood collection, and some 25 had tumor TCR-seq.

As encoded in the germline V gene, CDR1 is MNHEY while CDR2 is SVGAGI. Inclusive of the bounding cysteine and phenylalanine, the CDR3 is 15 residues long. Only CDR3 DNA is held: 45 bases, read in frame from base 1. The V and J ends are trimmed by 7 bases and 6 bases, leaving 19 bases between them. Each PCR received spiked-in synthetic TCR analog templates so that absolute template abundance could be estimated from read counts. The immunoSEQ assay was used to amplify TCRbeta CDR3 regions from genomic DNA with bias-controlled V and J gene primers. Sequencing of rearranged TCRbeta segments was done at approximately 20X coverage. As for the original processing: Clustering was used to correct sequencing errors, and CDR3s were annotated against IMGT so that V, D and J genes could be assigned. Downstream analyses used only productive TCRbeta rearrangements, leaving out any out-of-frame or stop-codon sequences. Clonality was computed as one minus Shannon entropy normalized by the log of the number of unique productive sequences. Fisher's exact test with Benjamini-Hochberg correction, at a threshold of adjusted p below 0.01, was used to find clones that differed between time points or between blood and tumor. TCRdb limited this immuneACCESS table to in-frame rearrangements with V and J called. A share of clones is missing; checked studies link under half to unresolved V genes, and the rest is unexplained. For V, J and clone size, that table is used; D and trimming come from the DNA. This sample has tens of thousands of clones in its table, and around 85% of those were observed once. The biggest ten clones account for about 15% of the sample.

Details on this clone: The antigen this receptor binds is unknown. No base qualities exist here, and no much larger clone lies one base off it.

Study-wide conclusions, independent of this receptor: Patients with durable benefit showed greater expansion of tumor-associated TCR clones in peripheral blood 3 weeks after starting treatment (n of about 20, p = 0.022). Improved progression-free and overall survival was associated with having pretreatment peripheral blood TCR clonality below the median. Because the sample size was small (n ≈ 30) and many of the analyses were exploratory, the results are meant to be hypothesis-generating.

What this sample's time point label stands for: pretreatment peripheral blood. The cohort comprised fewer than 35 patients with locally advanced or metastatic urothelial carcinoma treated at Memorial Sloan Kettering on a trial protocol. Peripheral blood mononuclear cells were collected pretreatment and during treatment, with between 1 and 8 total time points per patient. The Qiagen DNeasy Blood extraction kit was used to purify genomic DNA from total PBMCs and from tumor samples. Collected pretreatment and during treatment, PBMCs were isolated and stored as previously described. The rearrangement joined TRBV6-5 to TRBJ2-4, and perhaps TRBD2 as D gene, on 7 matching bases. The receptor comes from a man in his sixties with urothelial cancer. Sample: PBMCs, taken around atezolizumab (anti-PD-L1) treatment. The DNA reads as follows: TGTGCCAGCATGTGGGAGGGGACCAGGGGAAACATTCAGTACTTC. This is translated as CASMWEGTRGNIQYF.